Sequencing of this T cell receptor (beta chain) was carried out in a study of CD8 T cells in Susac syndrome. TEMRA cells were FACS-enriched, and CD8+ and CD4+ T cells were isolated negatively. CDR3 size: 15 residues. V was trimmed by 3 bases and J by 6 bases, leaving 15 bases between them. Germline CDR1 reads LNHNV; CDR2 reads YYDKDF (reference sequence). This clonotype is a singleton in its sample. Random hexamers were used to reverse transcribe the RNA input (about 0.5 to 1 ug). Coverage of TCR beta CDR3 amplification by immunoSEQ multiplex PCR extended to 54 Vbeta and 13 Jbeta. Each CDR3 protein gets one entry after TCRdb re-called the immunoSEQ multiplex PCR reads with MiXCR. The table includes 150,000 to 200,000 distinct CDR3 sequences, over 90% detected once.

V gene TRBV15 combines with J gene TRBJ2-1, with D possibly being TRBD1 or TRBD2 (5 bases each). Sequenced: CD4+ T cells from PBMCs. The TCR comes from a human donor with multiple sclerosis. The CDR3 DNA reads TGTGCCACCAGCAGGGGGACGGACCCCGGCAATGAGCAGTTCTTC. This translates into CATSRGTDPGNEQFF.